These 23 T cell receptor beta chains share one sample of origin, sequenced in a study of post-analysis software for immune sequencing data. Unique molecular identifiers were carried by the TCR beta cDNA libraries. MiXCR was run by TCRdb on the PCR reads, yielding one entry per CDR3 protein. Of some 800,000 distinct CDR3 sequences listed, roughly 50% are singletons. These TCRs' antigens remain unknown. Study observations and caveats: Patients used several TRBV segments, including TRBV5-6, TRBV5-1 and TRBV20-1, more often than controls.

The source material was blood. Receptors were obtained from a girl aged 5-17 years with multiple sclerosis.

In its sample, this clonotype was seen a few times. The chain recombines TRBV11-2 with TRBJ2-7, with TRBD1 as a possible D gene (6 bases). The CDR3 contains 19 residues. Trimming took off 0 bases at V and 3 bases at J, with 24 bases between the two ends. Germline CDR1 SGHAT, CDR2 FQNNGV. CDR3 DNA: TGTGCCAGCAGCTTAGAGGTTGGTAGTGGGACATTGGGGATCTACGAGCAGTACTTC. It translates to CASSLEVGSGTLGIYEQYF.

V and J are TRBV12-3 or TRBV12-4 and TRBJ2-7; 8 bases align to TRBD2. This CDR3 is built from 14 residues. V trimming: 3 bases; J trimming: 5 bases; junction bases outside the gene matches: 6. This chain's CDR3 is CASSFFGRANEQYF. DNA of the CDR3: TGTGCCAGCAGTTTCTTCGGGAGGGCCAACGAGCAGTACTTC.

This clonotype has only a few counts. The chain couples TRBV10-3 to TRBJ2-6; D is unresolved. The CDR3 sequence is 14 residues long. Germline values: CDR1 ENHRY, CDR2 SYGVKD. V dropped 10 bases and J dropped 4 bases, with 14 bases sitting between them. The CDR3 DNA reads TGTGCCACCACCTCCCGGAGAGGGGCCAACGTCCTGACTTTC. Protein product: CATTSRRGANVLTF.

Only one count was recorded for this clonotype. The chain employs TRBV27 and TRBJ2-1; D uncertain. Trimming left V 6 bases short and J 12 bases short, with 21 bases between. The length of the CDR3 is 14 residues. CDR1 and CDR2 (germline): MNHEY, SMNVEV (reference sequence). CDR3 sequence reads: CASRLQIDQSGQFF. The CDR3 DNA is TGTGCCAGCAGACTACAAATTGACCAATCCGGGCAGTTCTTC.

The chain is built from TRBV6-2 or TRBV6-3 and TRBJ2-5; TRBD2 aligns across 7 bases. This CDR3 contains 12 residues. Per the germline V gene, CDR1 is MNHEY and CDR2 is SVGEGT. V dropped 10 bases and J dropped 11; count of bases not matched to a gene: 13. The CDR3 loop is CATKSGNNEQYF. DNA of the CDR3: TGTGCCACCAAAAGCGGGAACAATGAGCAGTACTTC.

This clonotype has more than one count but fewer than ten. In DNA, the CDR3 is TGTGCCAGCAGCGTAGCGGGAGAGGTCCAGGTGTTGACAGATACGCAGTATTTT. It translates to CASSVAGEVQVLTDTQYF. The chain combines TRBV9 with TRBJ2-3; D might be TRBD2 (6 bases). V lost 0 bases and J lost 3, with 20 bases in between. This CDR3 contains 18 residues. Germline CDR1 and CDR2: SGDLS and YYNGEE. The variable domain in full, completed from reference TRBV9 and TRBJ2-3, reads DSGVTQTPKHLITATGQRVTLRCSPRSGDLSVYWYQQSLDQGLQFLIQYYNGEERAKGNILERFSAQQFPDLHSELNLSSLELGDSALYFCASSVAGEVQVLTDTQYFGPGTRLTVL.

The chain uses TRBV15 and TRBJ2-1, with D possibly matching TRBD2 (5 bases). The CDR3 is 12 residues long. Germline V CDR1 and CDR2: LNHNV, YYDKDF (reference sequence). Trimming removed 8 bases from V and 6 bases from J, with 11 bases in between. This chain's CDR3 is CATSRAGNEQFF. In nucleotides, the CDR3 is TGTGCCACCTCGAGGGCCGGCAATGAGCAGTTCTTC. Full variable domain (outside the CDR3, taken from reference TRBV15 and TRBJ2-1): DAMVIQNPRYQVTQFGKPVTLSCSQTLNHNVMYWYQQKSSQAPKLLFHYYDKDFNNEADTPDNFQSRRPNTSFCFLDIRSPGLGDTAMYLCATSRAGNEQFFGPGTRLTVL.

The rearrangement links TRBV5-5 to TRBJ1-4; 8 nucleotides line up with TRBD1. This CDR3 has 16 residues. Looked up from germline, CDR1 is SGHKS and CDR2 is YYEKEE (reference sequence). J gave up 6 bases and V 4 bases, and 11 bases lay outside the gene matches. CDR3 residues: CASSPGQGGLDEKLFF. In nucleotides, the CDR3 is TGTGCCAGCAGCCCCGGACAGGGAGGGCTCGATGAAAAACTGTTTTTT.

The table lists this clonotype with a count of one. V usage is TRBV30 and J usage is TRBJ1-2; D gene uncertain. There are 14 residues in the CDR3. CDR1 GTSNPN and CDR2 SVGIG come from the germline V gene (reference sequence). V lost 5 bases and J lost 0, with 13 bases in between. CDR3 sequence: CAWFPRLTNYGYTF. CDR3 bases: TGTGCCTGGTTTCCTCGGCTAACTAACTATGGCTACACCTTC.

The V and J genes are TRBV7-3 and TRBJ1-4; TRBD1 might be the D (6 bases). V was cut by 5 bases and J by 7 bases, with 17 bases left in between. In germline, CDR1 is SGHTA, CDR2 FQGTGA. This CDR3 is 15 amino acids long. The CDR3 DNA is TGTGCCAGCAGCACCCGACAGGCCCGTGGTGAAAAACTGTTTTTT. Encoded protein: CASSTRQARGEKLFF.

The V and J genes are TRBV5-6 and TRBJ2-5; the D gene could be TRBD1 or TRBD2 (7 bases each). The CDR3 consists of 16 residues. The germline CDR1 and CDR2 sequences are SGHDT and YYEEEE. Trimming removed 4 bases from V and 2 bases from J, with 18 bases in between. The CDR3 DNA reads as TGTGCCAGCAGCCCATTGGGGGGGGGACAGCAAGAGACCCAGTACTTC. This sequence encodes CASSPLGGGQQETQYF.

Here the CDR3 reads CASSLEPGGTEAFF. The CDR3 nucleotides are TGTGCCAGCAGCTTAGAGCCAGGGGGCACTGAAGCTTTCTTT. This chain connects TRBV7-9 to TRBJ1-1, with TRBD1 matching 7 bases. The V gene end was trimmed by 1 base and the J gene end by 4 bases; junction bases not matched to a gene: 3. This CDR3 has 14 residues. Germline CDR1 and CDR2: SEHNR and FQNEAQ (reference sequence).

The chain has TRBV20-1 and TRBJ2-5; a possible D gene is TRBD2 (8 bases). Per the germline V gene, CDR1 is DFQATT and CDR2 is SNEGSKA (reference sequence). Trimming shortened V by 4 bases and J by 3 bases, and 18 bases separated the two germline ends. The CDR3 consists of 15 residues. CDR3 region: CSATGQAGREETQYF. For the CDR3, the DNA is TGCAGTGCTACCGGACAGGCCGGGAGGGAAGAGACCCAGTACTTC.

DNA of the CDR3: TGTGCCAGCAGTTTAGTAGGTGGGAAAGGGAATGAGCAGTTCTTC. Translation: CASSLVGGKGNEQFF. The chain employs TRBV12-3 or TRBV12-4 and TRBJ2-1; no definite D call. Trimming removed 1 base from V and 7 bases from J, with 14 bases in between. The CDR3 has 15 amino acids.

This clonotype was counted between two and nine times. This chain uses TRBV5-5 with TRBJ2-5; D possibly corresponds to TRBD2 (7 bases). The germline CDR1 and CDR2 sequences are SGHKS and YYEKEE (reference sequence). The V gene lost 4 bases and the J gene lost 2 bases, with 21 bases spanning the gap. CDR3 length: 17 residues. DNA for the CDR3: TGTGCCAGCAGCGGTACAAGGGGGGGGCTTTCTCAAGAGACCCAGTACTTC. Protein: CASSGTRGGLSQETQYF.

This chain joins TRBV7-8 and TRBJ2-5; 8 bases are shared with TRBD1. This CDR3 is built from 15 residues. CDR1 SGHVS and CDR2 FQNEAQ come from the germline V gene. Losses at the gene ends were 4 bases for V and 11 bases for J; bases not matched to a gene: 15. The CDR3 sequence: CASSYHPGTGGGQYF. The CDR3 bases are TGTGCCAGCAGCTATCACCCCGGGACAGGAGGTGGACAGTACTTC.

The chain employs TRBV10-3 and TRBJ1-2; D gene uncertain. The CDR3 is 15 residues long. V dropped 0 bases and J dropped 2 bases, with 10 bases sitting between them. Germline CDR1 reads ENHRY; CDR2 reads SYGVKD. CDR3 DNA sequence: TGTGCCATCAGTGAGTCGACGGGATCAAACTATGGCTACACCTTC. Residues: CAISESTGSNYGYTF.

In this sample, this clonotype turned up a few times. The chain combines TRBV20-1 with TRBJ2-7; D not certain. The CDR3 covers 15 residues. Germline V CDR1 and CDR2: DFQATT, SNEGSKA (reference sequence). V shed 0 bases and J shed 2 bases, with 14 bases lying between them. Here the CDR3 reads CSARDRAANAYEQYF. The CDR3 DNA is TGCAGTGCTAGAGATCGGGCTGCTAATGCCTACGAGCAGTACTTC.

The CDR3 DNA sequence: TGCAGTGCTAGAAAGGGACTAGCGGAATACAATGAGCAGTTCTTC. Its translation is CSARKGLAEYNEQFF. The chain employs TRBV20-1 and TRBJ2-1, with TRBD2 matching over 11 bases. CDR1 DFQATT and CDR2 SNEGSKA come from the germline V gene (reference sequence). The CDR3 contains 15 residues. The V and J ends lost 2 bases and 4 bases, in that order; junction bases with no gene match: 4.

The CDR3 bases are TGCGCCAGCAGCCAAGATGACACCTCCTACAATGAGCAGTTCTTC. Protein sequence: CASSQDDTSYNEQFF. The rearrangement uses TRBV4-3 and TRBJ2-1, with no clear D. The V end was cut by 0 bases, the J end by 0 bases, with 6 bases between. Germline V gene lookup returns CDR1 LGHNA and CDR2 YSLEER. This CDR3 has 15 amino acids.

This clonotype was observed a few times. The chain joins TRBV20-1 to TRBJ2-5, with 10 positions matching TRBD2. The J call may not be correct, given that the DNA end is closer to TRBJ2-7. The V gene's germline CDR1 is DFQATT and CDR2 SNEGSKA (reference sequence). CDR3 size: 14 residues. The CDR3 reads CSARPLAGDHEQYF. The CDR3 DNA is TGCAGTGCTAGACCTCTAGCGGGAGACCACGAGCAGTACTTC.

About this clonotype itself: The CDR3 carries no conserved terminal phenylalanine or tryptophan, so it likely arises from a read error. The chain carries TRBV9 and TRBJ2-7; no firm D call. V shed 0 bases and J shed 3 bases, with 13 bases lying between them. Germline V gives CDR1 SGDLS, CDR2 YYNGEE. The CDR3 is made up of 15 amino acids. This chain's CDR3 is CASSVGGKGDYEQYS. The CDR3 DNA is TGTGCCAGCAGCGTAGGGGGTAAGGGTGACTACGAGCAGTACTCC.

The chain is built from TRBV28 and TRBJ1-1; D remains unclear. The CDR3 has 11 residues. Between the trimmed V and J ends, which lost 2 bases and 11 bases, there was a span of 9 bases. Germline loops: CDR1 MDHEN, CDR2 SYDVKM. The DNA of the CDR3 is TGTGCCAGCAGTTTACTAGGGAACGCTTTCTTT. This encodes CASSLLGNAFF.